This is a list of T cell receptor beta chains from one sample in a study of metastatic and nonmetastatic thyroid tumors. With MiXCR, TCRdb reprocessed the PCR reads. The data show fewer than 40,000 clones, approximately 17% seen once. Sequenced material: tumor tissue. The receptors here all came from a female donor with papillary thyroid cancer or a benign thyroid nodule (not recorded which). Some clones in this sample may be carry-over from other donors' samples. The CDR3 runs from the conserved cysteine through the conserved F or W. A D gene is named only where the DNA matches it firmly. Size is stated as once, few or many counts, or a class when the clone is expanded.

j_call d_call clone_size v_call cdr3_nt cdr3_aa
TRBJ2-1 TRBD2 many TRBV28 TGTGCCAGCAGTCAAATCCGACTAGCGGAGGACTTC CASSQIRLAEDF
TRBJ1-1 . few TRBV30 TGTGCCTGGAGTGCACCGGACATGACGAACACTGGAGCTTTCTTT CAWSAPDMTNTGAFF
TRBJ2-7 . many TRBV6-2/TRBV6-3 TGTGCCAGCAGCCTTATGACGGAAGGGTTCCACGAGCAGTACTTC CASSLMTEGFHEQYF
TRBJ1-5 TRBD1 many TRBV12-3/TRBV12-4 TGTGCCAGCAGTTTAGGACAGGGGGCGGGCGGCAATCAGCCCCAGCATTTT CASSLGQGAGGNQPQHF
TRBJ2-1 . many TRBV15 TGTGCCACCAGCAGAGAGTCCGTGGGGTGGACGCTTACGGAGCAGTTCTTC CATSRESVGWTLTEQFF
TRBJ2-1 TRBD1 many TRBV12-5 TGTGCTAGTGGTCCTGGACAGGGAGTCAGAACTCAGTTCTTC CASGPGQGVRTQFF
TRBJ2-3 TRBD1 few TRBV6-1 TGTGCCAGCAGTCAGGGGACAGGTGGCAAGTATACTCAGTATTTT CASSQGTGGKYTQYF
TRBJ2-5 . many TRBV7-2 TGTGCCAGCAGCTTAGCTGGCATTCCAGTGGGGACCCAGTACTTC CASSLAGIPVGTQYF
TRBJ2-7 . many TRBV20-1 TGCAGTGCTATCCCGGGCCTGTCCTACGAGCAGTACTTC CSAIPGLSYEQYF
TRBJ2-7 . many TRBV18 TGTGCCAGCTCACCACCCGGCGGAACGAGGTACGAGCAGTACTTC CASSPPGGTRYEQYF